This T cell receptor (beta chain) was retrieved from a study of CD8+ T cells in alopecia areata. Once RNA had been extracted, it was reverse transcribed into cDNA to act as the sequencing template. TCRdb's copy holds only in-frame clones and misses some; the assay was immunoSEQ multiplex PCR. The sample holds 200,000 to 250,000 clones, about 60% seen once. The ends lost 6 bases at V and 16 bases at J; junction bases unmatched: 16. CDR1 is SGHRS, CDR2 YFSETQ, per germline. The CDR3 sequence is 14 residues long. The genes are TRBV5-1 and TRBJ1-6, with 7 bases identical to TRBD1. The material sequenced was CD4+ T cells sorted from blood, taken at week 0. This TCR was sampled from a human donor with alopecia areata. The CDR3 nucleotides are TGCGCCAGCACCCCGGGGACAGAAGGATTACTACTCCACTTT. It translates to CASTPGTEGLLLHF.